The present T cell receptor (beta chain) was sequenced within a study of T cells after yellow fever vaccination. This clonotype was seen repeatedly, ten times or more. The germline CDR1 and CDR2 sequences are MDHEN and SYDVKM. The length of the CDR3 is 13 residues. One entry per CDR3 protein results from TCRdb running MiXCR on the 5' RACE reads. Among around 250,000 distinct CDR3 sequences listed, roughly 7.2% were seen once. Sequenced here: CD4+ T cells sorted from PBMCs, sampled 15 days after the yellow fever booster vaccination. The origin of this receptor is a man aged 30-40 years who received the YFV17D yellow fever vaccine. The chain employs TRBV28 and TRBJ2-2, with TRBD2 matching over 8 bases. In nucleotides, the CDR3 is TGTGCAGTAGCGGGATCTAACACCGGGGAGCTGTTTTTT. Its translation: CAVAGSNTGELFF.